One sample yielded the 11 T cell receptor beta chains listed below, sequenced in a study of blood T cell repertoires in COVID-19. Profiling relied on immunoSEQ multiplex PCR, and the TCRdb table lists in-frame clones only, not all of them. The profile shows about 400,000 clones, around 87% of them singletons. Sequences were obtained from peripheral blood. All receptors derive from a human donor in a cohort sampled during active COVID-19.

This chain connects TRBV11-3 to TRBJ1-1, with 8 bases identical to TRBD1. Trimming removed 5 bases from V and 4 bases from J; junction bases left unmatched: 3. CDR1 and CDR2 (germline): SGHNT, YENEEA. This CDR3 spans 13 amino acids. The CDR3 sequence: CASSPTGATEAFF. The CDR3 DNA is TGTGCCAGCAGCCCGACAGGGGCCACTGAAGCTTTCTTT.

The rearrangement uses TRBV9 and TRBJ1-2, with TRBD1 as a possible D gene (5 bases). V was clipped by 3 bases and J by 4 bases, with 13 bases between them. The CDR3 contains 14 residues. The germline gives CDR1 SGDLS, CDR2 YYNGEE. CDR3 in DNA: TGTGCCAGCAGCGCAGGTACAGGAATCTATGGCTACACCTTC. It translates to CASSAGTGIYGYTF.

This clone was picked up one time. The chain couples TRBV19 to TRBJ1-2; no clear D gene. The CDR3 totals 12 residues. Trimming left V 4 bases short and J 4 bases short, with 7 bases between. Germline V gene data show CDR1 as LNHDA and CDR2 as SQIVND (reference sequence). The CDR3 loop reads CASSTTGYGYTF. As DNA, the CDR3 is TGTGCCAGTAGTACGACTGGCTATGGCTACACCTTC.

The table lists this clone with a few counts. An end of the junction does not agree with germline; a read error may underlie this. This rearrangement joins TRBV27 to TRBJ1-5; D not certain. Per germline, CDR1 MNHEY and CDR2 SMNVEV (reference sequence). The CDR3 covers 13 residues. Here the CDR3 reads CASSFERNQPQHF. CDR3 in DNA: TGTGCCAGCAGTTTTGAGAGAAATCAACCCCAGCATTTT.

This clone showed up just a few times. The J gene is TRBJ2-7, the V gene TRBV5-1; 8 positions match TRBD1. Trimming at V came to 4 bases and at J to 6 bases, leaving 12 bases not matched to a gene. Per the germline V gene, CDR1 is SGHRS and CDR2 is YFSETQ. The CDR3 is 15 amino acids. As DNA, the CDR3 is TGCGCCAGCAGCGCCCATTTCCAGGGGGCTCTCGAGCAGTACTTC. Encoded protein: CASSAHFQGALEQYF.

The chain couples TRBV7-3 to TRBJ2-5; D unresolved. The V gene's germline CDR1 is SGHTA and CDR2 FQGTGA. V was shortened by 2 bases and J by 3 bases, with 7 bases between the two germline ends. The CDR3 is 13 amino acids. The CDR3, as DNA: TGTGCCAGCAGCTTAGGTCAGAAAGAGACCCAGTACTTC. Its protein is CASSLGQKETQYF.

J is TRBJ2-5 and V is TRBV14; 13 nucleotides agree with TRBD2. CDR3 size: 17 residues. CDR1 and CDR2 from the germline V gene are SGHDN and FVKESK. Trimming at V came to 4 bases and at J to 2 bases, leaving 7 bases not matched to a gene. CDR3 protein: CASSPGTSGMEQETQYF. CDR3 bases: TGTGCCAGCAGCCCCGGGACTAGCGGGATGGAACAAGAGACCCAGTACTTC.

With respect to this clone: Within the sample, other DNA sequences also encode this same CDR3. This rearrangement joins TRBV6-5 to TRBJ2-7; 8 positions match TRBD1. CDR1 MNHEY and CDR2 SVGAGI come from the germline V gene. V trimming: 8 bases; J trimming: 0 bases; junction bases outside the gene matches: 3. CDR3 length: 13 residues. In DNA, the CDR3 is TGTGCCAGCTCCAGGGGGCCCTCCTACGAGCAGTACTTC. Translation gives CASSRGPSYEQYF.

The J gene is TRBJ2-5, the V gene TRBV28; 9 bases map to TRBD1. Unmatched junction bases numbered 9, after V lost 6 bases and J lost 4 bases. The CDR3 totals 15 residues. Germline V gene sequence: CDR1 MDHEN, CDR2 SYDVKM. In DNA form, the CDR3 reads TGTGCCAGCAGCTCACAAACAGGGGGCCGAGAGACCCAGTACTTC. Translation: CASSSQTGGRETQYF.

The chain recombines TRBV5-4 with TRBJ2-2; D is possibly TRBD1 (5 bases). V was shortened by 0 bases and J by 7 bases, with 13 bases between the two germline ends. Germline V lookup: CDR1 SGHNT, CDR2 YYREEE (reference sequence). The CDR3 spans 15 residues. The DNA for the CDR3 is TGTGCCAGCAGCTTGGCAAGGGGCAGAAACGGGGAGCTGTTTTTT. Encoded protein: CASSLARGRNGELFF. The variable domain in full, completed from reference TRBV5-4 and TRBJ2-2, reads ETGVTQSPTHLIKTRGQQVTLRCSSQSGHNTVSWYQQALGQGPQFIFQYYREEENGRGNFPPRFSGLQFPNYSSELNVNALELDDSALYLCASSLARGRNGELFFGEGSRLTVL.

The chain uses TRBV6-6 and TRBJ2-3, with D perhaps TRBD2 (5 bases). The V gene lost 7 bases and the J gene lost 0 bases, with 11 bases spanning the gap. Germline loops: CDR1 MNHNY, CDR2 SVGAGI (reference sequence). The length of the CDR3 is 14 residues. The CDR3 nucleotides read TGTGCCAGCACCCCAGGAGGAAGCACAGATACGCAGTATTTT. This sequence encodes CASTPGGSTDTQYF.